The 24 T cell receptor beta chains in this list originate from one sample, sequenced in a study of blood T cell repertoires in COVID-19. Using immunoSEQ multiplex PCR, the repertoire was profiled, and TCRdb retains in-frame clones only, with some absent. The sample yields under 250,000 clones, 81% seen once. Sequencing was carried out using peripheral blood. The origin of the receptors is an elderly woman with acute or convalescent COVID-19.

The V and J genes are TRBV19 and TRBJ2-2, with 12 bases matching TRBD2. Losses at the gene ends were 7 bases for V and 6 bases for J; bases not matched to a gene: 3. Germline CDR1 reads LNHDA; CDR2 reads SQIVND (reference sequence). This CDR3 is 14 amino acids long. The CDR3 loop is CASMASGRAGELFF. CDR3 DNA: TGTGCCAGTATGGCTAGCGGGAGGGCCGGGGAGCTGTTTTTT.

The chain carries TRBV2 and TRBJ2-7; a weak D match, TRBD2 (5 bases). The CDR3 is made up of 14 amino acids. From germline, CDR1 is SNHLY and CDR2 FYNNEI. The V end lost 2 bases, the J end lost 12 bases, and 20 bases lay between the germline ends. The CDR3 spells CASSESGHSEGRYF. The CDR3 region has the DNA TGTGCCAGCAGTGAAAGTGGCCATAGCGAAGGACGGTACTTC.

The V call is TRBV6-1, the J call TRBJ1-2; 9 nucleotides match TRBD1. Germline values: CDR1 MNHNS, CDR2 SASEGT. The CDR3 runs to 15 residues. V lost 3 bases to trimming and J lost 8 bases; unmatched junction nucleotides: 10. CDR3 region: CASSDPGQGLQGYTF. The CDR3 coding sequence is TGTGCCAGCAGTGACCCGGGACAGGGCCTTCAAGGCTACACCTTC.

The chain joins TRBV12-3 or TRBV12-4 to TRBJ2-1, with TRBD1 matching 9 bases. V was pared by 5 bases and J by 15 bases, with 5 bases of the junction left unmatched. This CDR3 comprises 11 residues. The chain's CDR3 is CASSPGQGWFF. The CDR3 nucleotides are TGTGCCAGCAGTCCGGGACAGGGATGGTTCTTC.

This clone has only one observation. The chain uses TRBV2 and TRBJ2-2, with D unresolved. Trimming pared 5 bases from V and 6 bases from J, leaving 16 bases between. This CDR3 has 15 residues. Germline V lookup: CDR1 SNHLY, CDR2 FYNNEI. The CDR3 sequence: CASSITRSVAGELFF. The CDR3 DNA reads TGTGCCAGCAGTATCACTCGGTCGGTCGCCGGGGAGCTGTTTTTT.

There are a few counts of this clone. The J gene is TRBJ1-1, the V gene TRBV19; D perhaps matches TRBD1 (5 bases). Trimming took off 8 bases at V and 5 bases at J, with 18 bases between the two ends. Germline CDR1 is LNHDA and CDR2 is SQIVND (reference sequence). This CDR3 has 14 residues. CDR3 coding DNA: TGTGCCAGTGTACCTGGGGGGGTGGGAACTGAAGCTTTCTTT. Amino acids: CASVPGGVGTEAFF.

The CDR3 nucleotides are TGTGCCAGCAGCGGGACACCTAACACTGAAGCTTTCTTT. Protein sequence: CASSGTPNTEAFF. This chain joins TRBV3-1 (or the pseudogene TRBV3-2) and TRBJ1-1; a possible D gene is TRBD1 (6 bases). The CDR3 runs 13 residues. CDR1 LGHDT and CDR2 YNNKEL come from the germline V gene (reference sequence). The V and J ends lost 5 bases and 2 bases respectively, with 9 bases between them.

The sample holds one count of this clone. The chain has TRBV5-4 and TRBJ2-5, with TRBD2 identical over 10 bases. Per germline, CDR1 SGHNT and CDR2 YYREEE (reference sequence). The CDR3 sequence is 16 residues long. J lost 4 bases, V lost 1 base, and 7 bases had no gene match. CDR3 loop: CASSLISGGAGETQYF. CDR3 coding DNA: TGTGCCAGCAGCTTGATCAGCGGGGGGGCGGGAGAGACCCAGTACTTC.

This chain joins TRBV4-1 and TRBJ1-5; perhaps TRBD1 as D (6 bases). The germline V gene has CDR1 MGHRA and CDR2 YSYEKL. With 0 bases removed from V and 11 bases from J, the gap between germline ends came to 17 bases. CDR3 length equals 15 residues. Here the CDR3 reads CASSQDRGVDAAQHF. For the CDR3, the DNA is TGCGCCAGCAGCCAAGACAGGGGCGTTGATGCGGCCCAGCATTTT.

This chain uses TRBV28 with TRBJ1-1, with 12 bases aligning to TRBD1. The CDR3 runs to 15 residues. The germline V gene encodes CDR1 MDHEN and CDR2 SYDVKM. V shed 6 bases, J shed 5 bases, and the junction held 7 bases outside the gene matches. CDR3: CASRGQGAPVTEAFF. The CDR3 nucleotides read TGTGCCAGCAGGGGACAGGGGGCGCCCGTGACTGAAGCTTTCTTT.

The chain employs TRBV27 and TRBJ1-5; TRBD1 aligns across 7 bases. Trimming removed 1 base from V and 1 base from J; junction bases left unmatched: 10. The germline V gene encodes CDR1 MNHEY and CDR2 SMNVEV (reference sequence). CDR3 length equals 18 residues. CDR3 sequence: CASSLLGLTGQSNQPQHF. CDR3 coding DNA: TGTGCCAGCAGTTTATTGGGTCTGACAGGGCAAAGCAATCAGCCCCAGCATTTT.

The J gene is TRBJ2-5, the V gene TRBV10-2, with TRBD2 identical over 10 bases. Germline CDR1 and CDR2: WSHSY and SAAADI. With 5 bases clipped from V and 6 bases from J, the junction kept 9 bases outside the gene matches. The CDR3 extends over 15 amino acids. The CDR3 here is CASSLLAGFGKTQYF. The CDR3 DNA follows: TGCGCCAGCAGTCTACTAGCGGGGTTCGGGAAGACCCAGTACTTC.

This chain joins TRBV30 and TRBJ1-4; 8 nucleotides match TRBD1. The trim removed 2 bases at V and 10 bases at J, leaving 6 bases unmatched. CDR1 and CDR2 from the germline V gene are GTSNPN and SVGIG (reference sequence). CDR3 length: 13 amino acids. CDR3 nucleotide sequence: TGTGCCTGGAGTTCCAGGGGGCAGGGAAAACTGTTTTTT. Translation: CAWSSRGQGKLFF.

The CDR3 DNA follows: TGTGCCAGCATCGGGCGGGTGAGCTCCTACGAGCAGTACTTC. Translation gives CASIGRVSSYEQYF. The chain couples TRBV2 to TRBJ2-7; weak D call: TRBD2 (5 bases). The V end was cut by 7 bases, the J end by 0 bases, with 13 bases between. Germline CDR1 reads SNHLY; CDR2 reads FYNNEI. This CDR3 comprises 14 residues.

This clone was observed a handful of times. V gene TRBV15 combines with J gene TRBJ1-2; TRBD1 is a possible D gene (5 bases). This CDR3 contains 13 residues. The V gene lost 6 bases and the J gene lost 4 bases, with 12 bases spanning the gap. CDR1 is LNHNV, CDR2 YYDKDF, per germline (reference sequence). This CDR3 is CATRGASSYGYTF. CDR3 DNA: TGTGCCACCAGAGGGGCGAGTAGCTATGGCTACACCTTC.

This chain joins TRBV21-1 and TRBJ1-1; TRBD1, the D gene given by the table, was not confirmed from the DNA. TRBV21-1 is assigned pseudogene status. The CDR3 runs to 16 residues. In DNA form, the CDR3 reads TGTGCCAGCAGCAAACCCCCCAGGGGCTCGGACACTGAAGCTTTCTTT. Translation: CASSKPPRGSDTEAFF.

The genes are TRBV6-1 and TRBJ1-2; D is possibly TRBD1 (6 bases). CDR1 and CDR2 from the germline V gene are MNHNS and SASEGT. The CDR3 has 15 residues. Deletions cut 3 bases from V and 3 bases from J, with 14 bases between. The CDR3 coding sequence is TGTGCCAGCAGTGATACAGGGTTGGTAGACTATGGCTACACCTTC. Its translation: CASSDTGLVDYGYTF.

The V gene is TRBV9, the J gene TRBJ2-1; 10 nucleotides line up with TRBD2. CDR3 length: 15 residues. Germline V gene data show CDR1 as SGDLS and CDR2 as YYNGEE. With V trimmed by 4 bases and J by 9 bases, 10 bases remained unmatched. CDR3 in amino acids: CASSSSGTSESEQFF. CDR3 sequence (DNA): TGTGCCAGCAGCTCATCCGGGACTAGCGAAAGTGAGCAGTTCTTC.

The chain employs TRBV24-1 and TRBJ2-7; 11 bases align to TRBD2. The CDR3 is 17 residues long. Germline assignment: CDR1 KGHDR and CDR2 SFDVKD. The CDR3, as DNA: TGTGCCACCCGCTACCCTAGCGGGGGGCCTAACCGATCTCCTACTACGGTC. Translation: CATRYPSGGPNRSPTTV.

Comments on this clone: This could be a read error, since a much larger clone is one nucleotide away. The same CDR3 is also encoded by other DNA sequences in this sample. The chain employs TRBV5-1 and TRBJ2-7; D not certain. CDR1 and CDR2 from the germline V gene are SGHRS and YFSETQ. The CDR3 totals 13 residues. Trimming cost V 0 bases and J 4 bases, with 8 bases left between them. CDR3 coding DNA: TGCGCCAGCAGCTTGGATTCGGGTTACGAGCAGTACTTC. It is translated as CASSLDSGYEQYF. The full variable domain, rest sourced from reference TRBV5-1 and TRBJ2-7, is KAGVTQTPRYLIKTRGQQVTLSCSPISGHRSVSWYQQTPGQGLQFLFEYFSETQRNKGNFPGRFSGRQFSNSRSEMNVSTLELGDSALYLCASSLDSGYEQYFGPGTRLTVT.

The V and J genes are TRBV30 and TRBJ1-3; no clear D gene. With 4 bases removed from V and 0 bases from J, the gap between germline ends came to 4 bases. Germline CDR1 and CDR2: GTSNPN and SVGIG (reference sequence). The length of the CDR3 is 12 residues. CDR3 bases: TGTGCCTGGATGAGCTCTGGAAACACCATATATTTT. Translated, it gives CAWMSSGNTIYF.

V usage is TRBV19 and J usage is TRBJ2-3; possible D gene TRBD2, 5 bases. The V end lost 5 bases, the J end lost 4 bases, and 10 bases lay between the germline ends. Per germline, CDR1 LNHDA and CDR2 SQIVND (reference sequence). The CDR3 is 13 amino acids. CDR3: CASSWGDADTQYF. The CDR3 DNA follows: TGTGCCAGTAGTTGGGGAGACGCAGATACGCAGTATTTT.

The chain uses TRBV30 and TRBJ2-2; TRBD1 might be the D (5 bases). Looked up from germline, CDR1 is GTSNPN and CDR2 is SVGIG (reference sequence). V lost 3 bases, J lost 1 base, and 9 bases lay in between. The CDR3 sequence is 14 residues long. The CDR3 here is CAWSVGENTGELFF. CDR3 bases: TGTGCCTGGAGCGTAGGGGAGAACACCGGGGAGCTGTTTTTT.

CDR3 nucleotides: TGCGCCAGCAGCCAAGGTACGGGACAGGGTCCGGAGACCCAGTACTTC. It translates to CASSQGTGQGPETQYF. The genes are TRBV4-1 and TRBJ2-5, with 9 bases aligning to TRBD1. V shed 1 base, J shed 5 bases, and the junction held 8 bases outside the gene matches. CDR3 length: 16 amino acids. Germline V gene lookup returns CDR1 MGHRA and CDR2 YSYEKL.